What follows are 25 T cell receptor beta chains derived from one specimen sequenced in a study of cytomegalovirus exposure and HLA in healthy donors. The primer mix had 60 Vbeta and 13 Jbeta primers. The protocol was immunoSEQ multiplex PCR, while the TCRdb copy is restricted to in-frame clones and leaves out a portion. The listing records 100,000 to 150,000 clones. Specimen: PBMCs. All receptors derive from a woman between 40 and 55 years old in good health and CMV-seronegative.

The chain carries TRBV6-4 and TRBJ1-1; weak D call: TRBD1 (6 bases). This CDR3 comprises 13 residues. Germline V gene data show CDR1 as MRHNA and CDR2 as SNTAGT. V shed 6 bases and J shed 1 base, with 9 bases lying between them. The CDR3 DNA follows: TGTGCCAGCAGAAAGGACAGGAACACTGAAGCTTTCTTT. Protein: CASRKDRNTEAFF.

The chain combines TRBV9 with TRBJ1-2; D is undetermined. CDR3 length equals 12 residues. CDR1 is SGDLS and CDR2 is YYNGEE in the germline V gene. V lost 4 bases and J lost 4, with 8 bases in between. The CDR3 nucleotides read TGTGCCAGCAGCCGGAGCCTCTATGGCTACACCTTC. It is translated as CASSRSLYGYTF.

The CDR3 sequence: CASSFGQGVEAFF. The DNA of the CDR3 is TGTGCCAGCAGCTTTGGACAGGGGGTGGAAGCTTTCTTT. This sequence joins TRBV7-9 and TRBJ1-1; TRBD1 matches 10 bases. The CDR3 runs to 13 residues. In germline, CDR1 is SEHNR, CDR2 FQNEAQ (reference sequence). Unmatched junction bases numbered 3, after V lost 3 bases and J lost 8 bases.

The gene calls are TRBV7-9 and TRBJ1-2, with D perhaps matching TRBD1 (5 bases). The CDR3 covers 12 residues. V was shortened by 2 bases and J by 8 bases, with 9 bases between the two germline ends. Germline lookup yields CDR1 SEHNR and CDR2 FQNEAQ (reference sequence). DNA for the CDR3: TGTGCCAGCAGCTTAAAAGCAGGGGGCTACACCTTC. It specifies CASSLKAGGYTF.

J is TRBJ2-2 and V is TRBV5-1, with 8 bases identical to TRBD2. With 4 bases clipped from V and 5 bases from J, the junction kept 7 bases outside the gene matches. The CDR3 length is 15 residues. Germline lookup yields CDR1 SGHRS and CDR2 YFSETQ. The CDR3 DNA is TGCGCCAGCAGCGACGCGCGGGGGGAAACCGGGGAGCTGTTTTTT. Its translation: CASSDARGETGELFF.

V gene TRBV7-2 combines with J gene TRBJ2-7; D is uncertain. Trimming pared 5 bases from V and 2 bases from J, leaving 16 bases between. The V gene's germline CDR1 is SGHTA and CDR2 FQGNSA. The CDR3 runs 15 residues. CDR3 loop: CASSLRSEKAYEQYF. CDR3 DNA sequence: TGTGCCAGCAGCCTCCGGAGCGAGAAGGCCTACGAGCAGTACTTC.

CDR3 in DNA: TGTGCCAGCAGCCCGGGAGGGCATTCACCCCTCCACTTT. Encoded protein: CASSPGGHSPLHF. The chain employs TRBV7-3 and TRBJ1-6; D unclear. The CDR3 runs 13 residues. Looked up from germline, CDR1 is SGHTA and CDR2 is FQGTGA. V lost 5 bases and J lost 8, with 10 bases in between.

DNA of the CDR3: TGCGCCAGCAGCCAAGAGCGGGGGGGCCAAGAGACCCAGTACTTC. This codes for CASSQERGGQETQYF. The J gene is TRBJ2-5, the V gene TRBV4-3; TRBD2 matches at 9 bases. Trimming cost V 0 bases and J 1 base; bases outside gene matches: 0. Germline V gene sequence: CDR1 LGHNA, CDR2 YSLEER. CDR3 length: 15 residues.

The chain recombines TRBV14 with TRBJ2-1, with unresolved D. This CDR3 region has 15 residues. The V end lost 3 bases, the J end lost 0 bases, and 9 bases lay between the germline ends. Germline V gene sequence: CDR1 SGHDN, CDR2 FVKESK. CDR3 loop: CASSHGANSYNEQFF. DNA of the CDR3: TGTGCCAGCAGCCACGGAGCGAACTCCTACAATGAGCAGTTCTTC.

This chain joins TRBV5-1 and TRBJ1-1; the D gene is possibly TRBD1 (6 bases). The CDR3 consists of 16 residues. The V gene's germline CDR1 is SGHRS and CDR2 YFSETQ. The V and J ends lost 2 bases and 4 bases respectively, with 18 bases between them. Here the CDR3 reads CASSLQGTDRGTEAFF. CDR3 nucleotides: TGCGCCAGCAGCTTACAGGGTACGGACAGAGGCACTGAAGCTTTCTTT.

The chain carries TRBV6-5 and TRBJ1-2; TRBD1 agrees at 7 bases. This CDR3 region has 14 residues. Germline V gene lookup returns CDR1 MNHEY and CDR2 SVGAGI. Trimming cost V 9 bases and J 4 bases; bases outside gene matches: 11. The CDR3, as DNA: TGTGCCAGTTTAGACAGGGCCCGTAGCTATGGCTACACCTTC. Amino acid sequence: CASLDRARSYGYTF.

The genes are TRBV9 and TRBJ1-3; the D gene is possibly TRBD1 (6 bases). Germline CDR1 is SGDLS and CDR2 is YYNGEE. V was pared by 0 bases and J by 1 base, with 14 bases between. This CDR3 comprises 17 residues. The DNA for the CDR3 is TGTGCCAGCAGCGTAGGAGCAGGGGTGGGATCTGGAAACACCATATATTTT. The encoded protein is CASSVGAGVGSGNTIYF. Using reference TRBV9 and TRBJ1-3 for the parts outside the CDR3, the full variable domain is DSGVTQTPKHLITATGQRVTLRCSPRSGDLSVYWYQQSLDQGLQFLIQYYNGEERAKGNILERFSAQQFPDLHSELNLSSLELGDSALYFCASSVGAGVGSGNTIYFGEGSWLTVV.

V gene TRBV6-5 combines with J gene TRBJ2-7, with 10 bases aligning to TRBD1. The CDR3 length is 15 residues. The germline CDR1 and CDR2 sequences are MNHEY and SVGAGI. Losses at the gene ends were 0 bases for V and 2 bases for J; bases not matched to a gene: 1. CDR3 DNA sequence: TGTGCCAGCAGTTACTCGGACAGGGGGACCTACGAGCAGTACTTC. Amino acid sequence: CASSYSDRGTYEQYF.

The chain couples TRBV28 to TRBJ1-4; the D gene is possibly TRBD1 (6 bases). This CDR3 is 15 amino acids long. V lost 7 bases and J lost 0, with 12 bases in between. CDR1 and CDR2 from the germline V gene are MDHEN and SYDVKM. In DNA form, the CDR3 reads TGTGCCAGCAAACTTGGGGGCGCAACTAATGAAAAACTGTTTTTT. Protein: CASKLGGATNEKLFF. Combining the CDR3 with reference TRBV28 and TRBJ1-4 gives the whole variable domain DVKVTQSSRYLVKRTGEKVFLECVQDMDHENMFWYRQDPGLGLRLIYFSYDVKMKEKGDIPEGYSVSREKKERFSLILESASTNQTSMYLCASKLGGATNEKLFFGSGTQLSVL.

This rearrangement joins TRBV6-1 to TRBJ1-1, with 7 bases identical to TRBD1. Looked up from germline, CDR1 is MNHNS and CDR2 is SASEGT. The V gene end was trimmed by 7 bases and the J gene end by 3 bases; junction bases not matched to a gene: 11. The CDR3 length is 15 residues. DNA of the CDR3: TGTGCCAGCATCTCCGGGACAGCGGGCTACACTGAAGCTTTCTTT. Its translation is CASISGTAGYTEAFF.

V is TRBV10-3 and J is TRBJ1-5; 7 bases match TRBD1. Germline CDR1 is ENHRY and CDR2 is SYGVKD. Trimming at V came to 6 bases and at J to 7 bases, leaving 9 bases not matched to a gene. This CDR3 region has 14 residues. Written as DNA, the CDR3 is TGTGCCATCAGATCCGGGACAGATGACCAGCCCCAGCATTTT. Its translation is CAIRSGTDDQPQHF.

This rearrangement joins TRBV4-3 to TRBJ1-4; D not resolved. This CDR3 spans 14 amino acids. Trimming pared 0 bases from V and 8 bases from J, leaving 10 bases between. Looked up from germline, CDR1 is LGHNA and CDR2 is YSLEER. The CDR3, as DNA: TGCGCCAGCAGCCAAGATCGCCCCGGGGAAAAACTGTTTTTT. Protein: CASSQDRPGEKLFF.

J is TRBJ1-2 and V is TRBV9; no clear D. V shed 6 bases and J shed 8 bases, with 17 bases lying between them. CDR3 length equals 13 residues. Germline-derived CDR1 and CDR2 are SGDLS and YYNGEE. CDR3 coding DNA: TGTGCCAGCAACAGAGGTGGACTCGGGGGCTACACCTTC. It yields the protein CASNRGGLGGYTF.

The V gene is TRBV4-1, the J gene TRBJ2-1; 7 bases align to TRBD2. Germline trimming cut 1 base from V and 7 bases from J; bases unmatched to any gene: 7. CDR1 and CDR2 (germline): MGHRA, YSYEKL. The CDR3 is made up of 15 amino acids. The DNA for the CDR3 is TGCGCCAGCAGCCAAGTTTGGGGGGGAGGGAATGAGCAGTTCTTC. It yields the protein CASSQVWGGGNEQFF.

The V gene is TRBV5-8, the J gene TRBJ1-4, with D perhaps matching TRBD1 (5 bases). The CDR3 length is 17 residues. V dropped 4 bases and J dropped 1 base, with 17 bases sitting between them. The germline CDR1 and CDR2 sequences are SGHTS and YDEGEE. The CDR3: CASSLGEGVGTNEKLFF. The CDR3 DNA reads as TGTGCCAGCAGCCTGGGGGAAGGGGTTGGAACTAATGAAAAACTGTTTTTT.

This chain joins TRBV28 and TRBJ2-7; TRBD1 agrees at 8 bases. Germline trimming cut 10 bases from V and 6 bases from J; bases unmatched to any gene: 11. Germline CDR1 MDHEN, CDR2 SYDVKM. This CDR3 region has 13 residues. CDR3 sequence reads: CATSDRVIGEQYV. CDR3 in DNA: TGTGCCACTTCGGACAGGGTGATCGGCGAGCAGTACGTC.

V is TRBV4-2 and J is TRBJ1-2; the D gene is possibly TRBD1 (5 bases). CDR1 LGHNA and CDR2 YNFKEQ come from the germline V gene. CDR3 size: 14 residues. V lost 1 base and J lost 8, with 14 bases in between. The CDR3 region has the DNA TGTGCCAGCAGCCAAGTCGGGGGTCTGGAAGGCTACACCTTC. This codes for CASSQVGGLEGYTF.

The gene calls are TRBV5-1 and TRBJ1-1, with a weak D call TRBD1 (6 bases). CDR1 SGHRS and CDR2 YFSETQ come from the germline V gene. V lost 5 bases, J lost 2 bases, and 16 bases lay in between. CDR3 length equals 15 residues. CDR3: CASRRTGGANTEAFF. In nucleotides, the CDR3 is TGCGCCAGCAGAAGGACCGGGGGGGCCAACACTGAAGCTTTCTTT.

The gene calls are TRBV6-1 and TRBJ2-1, with TRBD2 identical over 8 bases. V was pared by 3 bases and J by 9 bases, with 10 bases of the junction left unmatched. In germline, CDR1 is MNHNS, CDR2 SASEGT. The CDR3 contains 15 residues. This CDR3 is CASSDGTRTKGEQFF. The CDR3 DNA reads as TGTGCCAGCAGTGACGGGACTAGGACCAAGGGTGAGCAGTTCTTC.

The genes are TRBV19 and TRBJ1-2; D might be TRBD1 (6 bases). CDR1 is LNHDA and CDR2 is SQIVND in the germline V gene (reference sequence). This CDR3 region has 16 residues. Trimming left V 0 bases short and J 0 bases short, with 11 bases between. The chain's CDR3 is CASSIDRGASNYGYTF. CDR3 coding DNA: TGTGCCAGTAGTATAGATCGGGGGGCCTCTAACTATGGCTACACCTTC.